The rows below give T cell receptor beta chains drawn from one sample of a study of blood T cell repertoires in COVID-19. Assay used: immunoSEQ multiplex PCR; TCRdb lists only in-frame clones, some missing. Of about 160,000 clones listed, 70% to 90% are singletons. The specimen was PBMCs or T cells enriched from blood (not recorded which). Receptors originate from a woman aged 50 to 65 who had recovered from COVID-19. The CDR3 runs from the conserved cysteine through the conserved F or W. Each record gives: D gene, clone size, V gene, J gene, CDR3 protein, CDR3 DNA. A D gene is named only where the DNA matches it firmly. Some rows mark clone size as missing; the rest say once, few, many or name a class of expanded clone.

d_gene: -; abundance: -; v_gene: TRBV9; j_gene: TRBJ2-7; CDR3aa: CASSVANGNYEQYF; CDR3nt: TGTGCCAGCAGCGTAGCTAACGGGAACTACGAGCAGTACTTC
d_gene: -; abundance: -; v_gene: TRBV5-1; j_gene: TRBJ1-4; CDR3aa: CASSLDTSNEKLFF; CDR3nt: TGCGCCAGCAGCTTAGACACCTCTAATGAAAAACTGTTTTTT
d_gene: -; abundance: -; v_gene: TRBV12-5; j_gene: TRBJ2-1; CDR3aa: CASGSSSYNEQFF; CDR3nt: TGTGCTAGTGGTTCTAGCTCCTACAATGAGCAGTTCTTC
d_gene: -; abundance: -; v_gene: TRBV18; j_gene: TRBJ2-7; CDR3aa: CASSPGPTDLEQYF; CDR3nt: TGTGCCAGCTCACCAGGCCCGACAGACCTCGAGCAGTACTTC
d_gene: TRBD1; abundance: -; v_gene: TRBV30; j_gene: TRBJ1-2; CDR3aa: CAWTRGQGMGYGYTF; CDR3nt: TGTGCCTGGACCCGGGGACAGGGGATGGGCTATGGCTACACCTTC
d_gene: TRBD2; abundance: -; v_gene: TRBV7-6; j_gene: TRBJ2-1; CDR3aa: CASSLALGGYEQFF; CDR3nt: TGTGCCAGCAGCTTAGCTCTGGGAGGGTATGAGCAGTTCTTC
d_gene: -; abundance: -; v_gene: TRBV12-3/TRBV12-4; j_gene: TRBJ2-7; CDR3aa: CASSPHNYEQYF; CDR3nt: TGTGCCAGCAGTCCCCACAACTACGAGCAGTACTTC
d_gene: -; abundance: -; v_gene: TRBV6-5; j_gene: TRBJ1-5; CDR3aa: CASENLNQPQHF; CDR3nt: TGTGCCAGCGAGAACCTGAATCAGCCCCAGCATTTT
d_gene: -; abundance: -; v_gene: TRBV19; j_gene: TRBJ1-2; CDR3aa: CASSIDPDGYTF; CDR3nt: TGTGCCAGTAGTATAGACCCAGATGGCTACACCTTC
d_gene: TRBD1; abundance: -; v_gene: TRBV19; j_gene: TRBJ1-1; CDR3aa: CASSPSTGGNTEAFF; CDR3nt: TGTGCCAGTAGTCCCTCGACAGGGGGAAACACTGAAGCTTTCTTT
d_gene: TRBD2; abundance: -; v_gene: TRBV5-1; j_gene: TRBJ2-1; CDR3aa: CASSVGLAGGMFSNEQFF; CDR3nt: TGCGCCAGCAGCGTAGGACTAGCGGGGGGGATGTTTAGCAATGAGCAGTTCTTC
d_gene: TRBD2; abundance: -; v_gene: TRBV29-1; j_gene: TRBJ2-2; CDR3aa: CSVGSTSGATGELFF; CDR3nt: TGCAGCGTTGGGTCGACTAGCGGGGCCACCGGGGAGCTGTTTTTT
d_gene: -; abundance: -; v_gene: TRBV5-1; j_gene: TRBJ1-2; CDR3aa: CASSELSQGLSGYTF; CDR3nt: TGCGCCAGCAGCGAACTATCACAGGGCTTGAGTGGCTACACCTTC
d_gene: TRBD1; abundance: -; v_gene: TRBV3-1/TRBV3-2; j_gene: TRBJ1-2; CDR3aa: CASSPPKGTASGYTF; CDR3nt: TGTGCCAGCAGCCCTCCTAAAGGGACAGCTAGTGGCTACACCTTC
d_gene: -; abundance: -; v_gene: TRBV18; j_gene: TRBJ1-4; CDR3aa: CASSPRDKFNEKLFF; CDR3nt: TGTGCCAGCTCACCTAGGGACAAATTTAATGAAAAACTGTTTTTT
d_gene: TRBD1; abundance: -; v_gene: TRBV9; j_gene: TRBJ1-2; CDR3aa: CASSKDRGIGGYTF; CDR3nt: TGTGCCAGCAGCAAGGACAGGGGGATTGGTGGCTACACCTTC
d_gene: -; abundance: -; v_gene: TRBV5-4; j_gene: TRBJ2-5; CDR3aa: CASSSGFETQYF; CDR3nt: TGTGCCAGCAGCTCAGGGTTTGAGACCCAGTACTTC
d_gene: -; abundance: -; v_gene: TRBV27; j_gene: TRBJ2-3; CDR3aa: CASGRRGSTDTQYF; CDR3nt: TGTGCCAGCGGACGTCGGGGTAGCACAGATACGCAGTATTTT
d_gene: -; abundance: -; v_gene: TRBV7-2; j_gene: TRBJ1-2; CDR3aa: CASSSNLYGYTF; CDR3nt: TGTGCCAGCAGTTCTAATCTCTATGGCTACACCTTC
d_gene: -; abundance: -; v_gene: TRBV4-3; j_gene: TRBJ1-4; CDR3aa: CASSPANEKLFF; CDR3nt: TGCGCCAGCAGCCCGGCTAATGAAAAACTGTTTTTT
d_gene: TRBD1; abundance: -; v_gene: TRBV9; j_gene: TRBJ1-3; CDR3aa: CASSTYDRAVSGNTIYF; CDR3nt: TGTGCCAGCAGCACTTACGACAGGGCCGTCTCTGGAAACACCATATATTTT
d_gene: TRBD1; abundance: -; v_gene: TRBV29-1; j_gene: TRBJ2-1; CDR3aa: CSVDREEQFF; CDR3nt: TGCAGCGTCGACAGGGAAGAGCAGTTCTTC
d_gene: -; abundance: -; v_gene: TRBV27; j_gene: TRBJ1-1; CDR3aa: CASSLPGDGNTEAFF; CDR3nt: TGTGCCAGCAGTCTCCCGGGAGACGGGAACACTGAAGCTTTCTTT
d_gene: -; abundance: -; v_gene: TRBV5-5; j_gene: TRBJ2-1; CDR3aa: CASIPEERILYNEQFF; CDR3nt: TGTGCCAGCATTCCCGAGGAGAGAATACTCTACAATGAGCAGTTCTTC
d_gene: -; abundance: once; v_gene: TRBV19; j_gene: TRBJ1-1; CDR3aa: CASWGSVNTEAFF; CDR3nt: TGTGCCAGTTGGGGCAGTGTGAACACTGAAGCTTTCTTT
d_gene: -; abundance: -; v_gene: TRBV19; j_gene: TRBJ2-2; CDR3aa: CASSTQDNTGELFF; CDR3nt: TGTGCCAGTAGTACACAGGATAACACCGGGGAGCTGTTTTTT